A single sample gave rise to the 2 T cell receptor beta chains below, sequenced in a study of metastatic and nonmetastatic thyroid tumors. Thyroid surgery was performed in patients who had received no treatment beforehand. TCRdb re-called clones from the PCR reads using MiXCR. Of about 13,000 clones in the sample, under 25% were seen once. The sample was blood. The receptor source for this set is a male donor with papillary thyroid cancer or a benign thyroid nodule (not recorded which). Some clones in this sample may be carry-over from other donors' samples.

At least ten counts were recorded for this clone. This sequence joins TRBV3-1 and TRBJ1-2; D is ambiguous. Germline V gene sequence: CDR1 LGHDT, CDR2 YNNKEL (reference sequence). The CDR3 length is 16 residues. V was clipped by 4 bases and J by 4 bases, with 19 bases between them. The CDR3 region has the DNA TGTGCCAGCAGCCCCTCAGGTACGGCTAGCCCCTATGGCTACACCTTC. It is translated as CASSPSGTASPYGYTF.

In this sample, this clone turned up many times. The V and J genes are TRBV29-1 and TRBJ2-3; D gene uncertain. The V end was cut by 6 bases, the J end by 5 bases, with 12 bases between. The CDR3 spans 12 residues. Germline CDR1 and CDR2: SQVTM and ANQGSEA. The CDR3: CSVVAVKDTQYF. CDR3 nucleotides: TGCAGCGTCGTCGCGGTGAAAGATACGCAGTATTTT.